This entry features one TCR beta chain sequence. Its matching antigen is unknown. These data are taken from a study of cytomegalovirus exposure and HLA in healthy donors. Study-wide findings and caveats: Reportedly, diagnosis of cytomegalovirus status by the classifier showed high specificity and sensitivity. Most of the CMV-associated TCR beta chains (in a later analysis) appeared to be HLA-restricted.

Both 60 Vbeta primers and 13 Jbeta primers went into the PCR. In the original workflow: There were 70 million to 95 million unique TCR beta chains by a later count, and around 10 million of them were shared. Libraries were prepared by immunoSEQ multiplex PCR; TCRdb keeps only in-frame clonotypes and omits some of them. V, J and clone size derive from that table, while D and trimming were established from the DNA sequence. The profile covers 55,000 to 85,000 clones, with less than 80% appearing a single time and around 10% taken by the ten largest. Germline values: CDR1 SGHDT, CDR2 YYEEEE. There are 14 residues in the CDR3. Trimming stripped 4 bases from V and 4 bases from J, with 14 bases between.

The TCR comes from a woman in her thirties or forties in good health and CMV-seropositive. Sequenced material: PBMCs. The genes are TRBV5-6 and TRBJ1-1; a weak D match, TRBD1 (6 bases). The CDR3 DNA is TGTGCCAGCAGCGAGAGTCCCAGGGGCACTGAAGCTTTCTTT. It yields the protein CASSESPRGTEAFF.